The 16 T cell receptor beta chains below all came from one sample that was sequenced in a study of shared clonotypes between healthy human individuals (TCRdb year 2020). The library was obtained by the immunoSEQ multiplex PCR assay. What TCRdb holds here is the immuneACCESS table cut down to in-frame rearrangements. Part of the clones is not present; checked against another copy, under half of the missing clones reflect an unresolved V gene, and the others are unexplained. The sample table holds 2 million to 2.5 million clones, of which approximately 90% were seen once. 0.3% to 0.4% of the sample is held by the ten biggest clonotypes. Sequenced input: naive CD4+ T cells from PBMCs. The cell subset or site label here, explained by the study, means: CD45RA+ positively selected. These receptors were collected from a man between 18 and 29 years old in good health. Some clones in this sample may be carry-over from other donors' samples.

The V and J genes are TRBV28 and TRBJ1-4; TRBD1 matches 9 bases. Per the germline V gene, CDR1 is MDHEN and CDR2 is SYDVKM. The CDR3 extends over 16 amino acids. V lost 3 bases to trimming and J lost 7 bases; unmatched junction nucleotides: 9. Here the CDR3 reads CASSLGLYRGREKLFF. The CDR3 bases are TGTGCCAGCAGTTTGGGCCTATACAGGGGGCGTGAAAAACTGTTTTTT.

The chain is built from TRBV5-6 and TRBJ1-2, with TRBD1 identical over 10 bases. After removal of 2 bases from V and 7 bases from J, the junction contained 5 bases not matched to a gene. Germline loops: CDR1 SGHDT, CDR2 YYEEEE. The CDR3 consists of 14 residues. CDR3 in amino acids: CASSLLRDRGGYTF. CDR3 sequence (DNA): TGTGCCAGCAGCTTACTCCGGGACAGGGGTGGCTACACCTTC.

The chain links TRBV5-4 to TRBJ1-3, with D possibly being TRBD1 (6 bases). V lost 4 bases, J lost 2 bases, and 16 bases lay in between. Germline V gives CDR1 SGHNT, CDR2 YYREEE (reference sequence). This CDR3 is 16 amino acids long. The CDR3 here is CASSPEGSGAGNTIYF. Here the CDR3 DNA reads TGTGCCAGCAGCCCCGAGGGTTCAGGGGCTGGAAACACCATATATTTT. The variable domain in full, completed from reference TRBV5-4 and TRBJ1-3, reads ETGVTQSPTHLIKTRGQQVTLRCSSQSGHNTVSWYQQALGQGPQFIFQYYREEENGRGNFPPRFSGLQFPNYSSELNVNALELDDSALYLCASSPEGSGAGNTIYFGEGSWLTVV.

J is TRBJ2-1 and V is TRBV4-3, with 8 nucleotides matching TRBD2. The V gene's germline CDR1 is LGHNA and CDR2 YSLEER. This CDR3 has 14 residues. The J segment lost 8 bases and the V segment lost 4 bases, leaving 7 bases of the junction unmatched. The CDR3 DNA reads TGCGCCAGCAGCCCGGGGGCGGGAGGCGATGAGCAGTTCTTC. Protein sequence: CASSPGAGGDEQFF.

In this sample, this clone turned up once. This rearrangement joins TRBV28 to TRBJ1-1; D possibly corresponds to TRBD1 (5 bases). Germline V gives CDR1 MDHEN, CDR2 SYDVKM. Trimming left V 6 bases short and J 0 bases short, with 17 bases between. This CDR3 is 16 amino acids long. The CDR3 here is CASSSGDFLMNTEAFF. The CDR3 bases are TGTGCCAGCAGCTCCGGGGACTTTTTGATGAACACTGAAGCTTTCTTT.

This sequence joins TRBV9 and TRBJ2-1; 7 bases map to TRBD1. The CDR3 is 16 residues long. V lost 4 bases to trimming and J lost 7 bases; unmatched junction nucleotides: 14. The germline V gene encodes CDR1 SGDLS and CDR2 YYNGEE. CDR3 residues: CASSRYNLARGNEQFF. CDR3 DNA: TGTGCCAGCAGCCGATACAACCTCGCCAGGGGGAATGAGCAGTTCTTC.

CDR3 sequence: CASSSHPGQLYEQFF. The DNA for the CDR3 is TGTGCCAGCAGTTCCCATCCGGGACAGCTTTATGAGCAGTTCTTC. This chain links TRBV28 with TRBJ2-1; TRBD1 agrees at 7 bases. The CDR3 sequence is 15 residues long. The junction had 11 bases not matched to a gene; V was cut back by 4 bases and J by 8 bases. Germline CDR1 and CDR2: MDHEN and SYDVKM.

This rearrangement joins TRBV5-1 to TRBJ2-7; D is uncertain. Per the germline V gene, CDR1 is SGHRS and CDR2 is YFSETQ. V dropped 5 bases and J dropped 6 bases, with 21 bases sitting between them. The CDR3 has 15 amino acids. CDR3 bases: TGCGCCAGCAGTTCGCGCCCGGGTACGACATTCGAGCAGTACTTC. Translation gives CASSSRPGTTFEQYF.

This sequence joins TRBV5-1 and TRBJ2-7; D might be TRBD2 (6 bases). CDR1 SGHRS and CDR2 YFSETQ come from the germline V gene. The ends were cut back, 4 bases at V and 7 bases at J, with 21 bases in the middle. The CDR3 is made up of 15 amino acids. The CDR3 sequence is CASSPGSRGAEEQYF. The CDR3 region has the DNA TGCGCCAGCAGCCCCGGGAGTCGGGGAGCGGAGGAGCAGTACTTC.

This chain uses TRBV7-2 with TRBJ2-1; D is unclear. Germline V gives CDR1 SGHTA, CDR2 FQGNSA. This CDR3 is built from 12 residues. V lost 2 bases, J lost 10 bases, and 9 bases lay in between. The CDR3 is CASSLSVTEQFF. DNA of the CDR3: TGTGCCAGCAGCTTAAGTGTGACAGAGCAGTTCTTC.

V gene TRBV19 combines with J gene TRBJ1-2; D ambiguous. The germline CDR1 and CDR2 sequences are LNHDA and SQIVND (reference sequence). The CDR3 runs to 14 residues. V was trimmed by 7 bases and J by 4 bases, leaving 16 bases between them. CDR3: CASTAGGVSYGYTF. CDR3 nucleotides: TGTGCCAGTACAGCCGGCGGGGTCTCCTATGGCTACACCTTC.

A remark on this clone: Additional DNA sequences in this sample encode the identical CDR3. V and J are TRBV5-1 and TRBJ2-5; D gene ambiguous. The germline CDR1 and CDR2 sequences are SGHRS and YFSETQ. The ends were cut back, 5 bases at V and 2 bases at J, with 4 bases in the middle. This CDR3 contains 11 residues. The CDR3 loop is CASRGQETQYF. CDR3 DNA sequence: TGCGCCAGCAGGGGTCAAGAGACCCAGTACTTC.

As for this clone: The sample contains more than one DNA sequence encoding this CDR3. V gene TRBV6-6 combines with J gene TRBJ1-5; possible D gene TRBD1, 5 bases. Germline CDR1 reads MNHNY; CDR2 reads SVGAGI (reference sequence). This CDR3 contains 14 residues. Between the trimmed V and J ends, which lost 0 bases and 5 bases, there was a span of 8 bases. This chain's CDR3 is CASSYSSGDQPQHF. CDR3 nucleotides: TGTGCCAGCAGTTACTCTTCGGGGGATCAGCCCCAGCATTTT.

To note about this clone: Other DNA sequences from this sample encode an identical CDR3 as well. The chain combines TRBV14 with TRBJ1-2; D gene uncertain. The V and J ends lost 4 bases and 4 bases respectively, with 13 bases between them. Germline V gene sequence: CDR1 SGHDN, CDR2 FVKESK. The CDR3 is 14 amino acids. In DNA form, the CDR3 reads TGTGCCAGCAGCCCCCGGGATCGTCTCTATGGCTACACCTTC. Protein product: CASSPRDRLYGYTF.

V gene TRBV30 combines with J gene TRBJ1-5, with TRBD1 as a possible D gene (6 bases). This CDR3 comprises 14 residues. Germline V lookup: CDR1 GTSNPN, CDR2 SVGIG (reference sequence). V gave up 2 bases and J gave up 9 bases, with 17 bases separating them. The CDR3 loop reads CAWSTSLQGRPQHF. DNA for the CDR3: TGTGCCTGGAGTACCTCACTACAGGGTCGGCCCCAGCATTTT.

The CDR3 protein is CASSWGTATYEQYF. The CDR3 DNA reads as TGCGCCAGCAGCTGGGGGACTGCCACCTACGAGCAGTACTTC. This chain connects TRBV5-1 to TRBJ2-7, with D maybe TRBD2 (6 bases). CDR3 size: 14 residues. Trimming pared 3 bases from V and 2 bases from J, leaving 12 bases between. From germline, CDR1 is SGHRS and CDR2 YFSETQ.